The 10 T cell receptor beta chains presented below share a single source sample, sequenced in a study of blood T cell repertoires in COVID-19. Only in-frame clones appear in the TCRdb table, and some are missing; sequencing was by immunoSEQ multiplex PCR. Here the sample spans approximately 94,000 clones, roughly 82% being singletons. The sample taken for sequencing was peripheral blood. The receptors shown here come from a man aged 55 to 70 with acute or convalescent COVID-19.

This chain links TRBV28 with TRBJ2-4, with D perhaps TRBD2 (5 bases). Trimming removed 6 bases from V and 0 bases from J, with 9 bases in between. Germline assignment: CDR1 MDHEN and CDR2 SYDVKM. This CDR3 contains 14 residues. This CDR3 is CASSSGLAKNIQYF. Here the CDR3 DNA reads TGTGCCAGCAGCAGCGGACTAGCCAAAAACATTCAGTACTTC.

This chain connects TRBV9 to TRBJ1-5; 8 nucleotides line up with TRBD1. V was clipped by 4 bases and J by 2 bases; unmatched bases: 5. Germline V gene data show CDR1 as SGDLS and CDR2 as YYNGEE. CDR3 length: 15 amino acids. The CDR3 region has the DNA TGTGCCAGCAGCTTAGGGACAGGACGCAATCAGCCCCAGCATTTT. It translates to CASSLGTGRNQPQHF.

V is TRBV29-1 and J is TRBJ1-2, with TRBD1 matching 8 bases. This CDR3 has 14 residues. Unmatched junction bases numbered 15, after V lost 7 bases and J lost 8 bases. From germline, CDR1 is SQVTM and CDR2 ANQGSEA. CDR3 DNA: TGCAGCGCTGACTTTGATAGGACAGGGAAAGGCTACACCTTC. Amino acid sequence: CSADFDRTGKGYTF. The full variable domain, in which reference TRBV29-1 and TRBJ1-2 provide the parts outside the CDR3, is SAVISQKPSRDICQRGTSLTIQCQVDSQVTMMFWYRQQPGQSLTLIATANQGSEATYESGFVIDKFPISRPNLTFSTLTVSNMSPEDSSIYLCSADFDRTGKGYTFGSGTRLTVV.

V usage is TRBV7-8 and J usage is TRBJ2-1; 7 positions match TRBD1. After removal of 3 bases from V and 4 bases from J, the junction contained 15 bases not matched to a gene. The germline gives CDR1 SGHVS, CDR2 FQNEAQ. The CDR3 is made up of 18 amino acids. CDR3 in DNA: TGTGCCAGCAGCTTGAGGTCCGGGACAGCCTTTTATTACAATGAGCAGTTCTTC. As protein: CASSLRSGTAFYYNEQFF.

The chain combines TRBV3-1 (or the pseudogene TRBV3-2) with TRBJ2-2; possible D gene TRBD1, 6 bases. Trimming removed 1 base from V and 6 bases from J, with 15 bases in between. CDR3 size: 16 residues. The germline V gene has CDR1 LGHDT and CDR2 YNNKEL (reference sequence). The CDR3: CASSQASSGQSGELFF. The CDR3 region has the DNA TGTGCCAGCAGCCAAGCCTCAAGTGGACAGTCCGGGGAGCTGTTTTTT.

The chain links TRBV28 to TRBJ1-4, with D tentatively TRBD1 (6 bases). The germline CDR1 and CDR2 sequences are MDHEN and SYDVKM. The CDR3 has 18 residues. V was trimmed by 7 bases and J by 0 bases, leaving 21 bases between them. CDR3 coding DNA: TGTGCCAGCACCTCGGAGGCGGGGGGCTCCACAACTAATGAAAAACTGTTTTTT. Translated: CASTSEAGGSTTNEKLFF.

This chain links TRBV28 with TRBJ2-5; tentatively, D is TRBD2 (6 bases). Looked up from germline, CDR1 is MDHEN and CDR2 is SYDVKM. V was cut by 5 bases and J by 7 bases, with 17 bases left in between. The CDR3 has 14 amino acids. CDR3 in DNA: TGTGCCAGCAGTCCCCCGGGGCGGAGGGGGACCCAGTACTTC. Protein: CASSPPGRRGTQYF.

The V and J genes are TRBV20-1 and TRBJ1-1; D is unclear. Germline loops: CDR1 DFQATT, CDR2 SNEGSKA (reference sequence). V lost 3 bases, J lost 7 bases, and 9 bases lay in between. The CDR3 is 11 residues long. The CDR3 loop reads CSASTQYEAFF. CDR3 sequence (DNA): TGCAGTGCTAGTACGCAGTATGAAGCTTTCTTT.

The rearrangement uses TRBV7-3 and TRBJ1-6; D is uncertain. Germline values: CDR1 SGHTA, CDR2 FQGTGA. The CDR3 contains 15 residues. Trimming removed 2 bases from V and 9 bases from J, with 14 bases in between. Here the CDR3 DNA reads TGTGCCAGCAGCTTAGAAGGCGGAAGGAGTTCACCCCTCCACTTT. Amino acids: CASSLEGGRSSPLHF. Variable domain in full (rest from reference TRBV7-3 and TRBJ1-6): GAGVSQTPSNKVTEKGKYVELRCDPISGHTALYWYRQSLGQGPEFLIYFQGTGAADDSGLPNDRFFAVRPEGSVSTLKIQRTERGDSAVYLCASSLEGGRSSPLHFGNGTRLTVT.

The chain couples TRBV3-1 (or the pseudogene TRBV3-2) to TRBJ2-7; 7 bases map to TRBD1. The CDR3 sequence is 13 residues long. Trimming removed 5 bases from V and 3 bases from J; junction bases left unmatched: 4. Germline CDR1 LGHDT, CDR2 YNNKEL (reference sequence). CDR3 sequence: CASSDRQGYEQYF. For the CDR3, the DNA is TGTGCCAGCAGCGATCGACAGGGCTACGAGCAGTACTTC.